This is a list of T cell receptor beta chains from one sample in a study of blood T cell repertoires in COVID-19. TCRdb keeps only in-frame clones here, not all; method: immunoSEQ multiplex PCR. The repertoire consists of 90,000 to 100,000 clones, with around 80% occurring once and the leading ten covering 4.1%. Source material: peripheral blood. The receptor source for this set is a man in his 60s with acute or convalescent COVID-19. CDR3s include the opening cysteine and the closing phenylalanine or tryptophan. Fields, in order: clone size, D gene, J gene, V gene, CDR3 DNA, CDR3 protein. A D gene is named only where the DNA matches it firmly. Rows give clone size only sometimes, using once, few, many, or a class for an expanded clone.

. . TRBJ1-1 TRBV30 TGTGCCTGGATGCCTGGGGCGAACACTGAAGCTTTCTTT CAWMPGANTEAFF
. . TRBJ1-1 TRBV2 TGTGCCAGCAATACCGGGACAACGAACACTGAAGCTTTCTTT CASNTGTTNTEAFF
. . TRBJ1-2 TRBV24-1 TGTGCCACCAGTGGTACAGCTAACTATGGCTACACCTTC CATSGTANYGYTF
. . TRBJ1-2 TRBV6-1 TGTGCCAGCAGTGGTACCTCCCCGGGACTCCTTCTTAACTATGGCTACACCTTC CASSGTSPGLLLNYGYTF
. . TRBJ1-4 TRBV19 TGTGCCAGTAGTGGCGGGGCAACTAATGAAAAACTGTTTTTT CASSGGATNEKLFF
. TRBD2 TRBJ2-2 TRBV27 TGTGCCAGCAGTGCCCTAGCGGGGGGGCGTGGCACCGGGGAGCTGTTTTTT CASSALAGGRGTGELFF
. TRBD1 TRBJ1-2 TRBV4-1 TGCGCCAGCACGCAAGAACCCGGACAGGGCGGAATTAAGCAGGGCTACACCTTC CASTQEPGQGGIKQGYTF
. . TRBJ1-3 TRBV5-6 TGTGCCAGCAGCTTAGGAGGGTCTGGAAACACCATATATTTT CASSLGGSGNTIYF
. . TRBJ1-4 TRBV11-2 TGTGCCAGCAGCTTCAATACGGCGGGGGCTGCTAATGAAAAACTGTTTTTT CASSFNTAGAANEKLFF
once . TRBJ1-2 TRBV6-5 TGTGCCAGCAGCGCAGGGGTGCCTAGCTATGGCTACACCTTC CASSAGVPSYGYTF
few TRBD1 TRBJ2-2 TRBV3-1/TRBV3-2 TGTGCCAGCAGCCACCCGGGACAGGTGGGGGCCGGGGAGCTGTTTTTT CASSHPGQVGAGELFF
. . TRBJ1-2 TRBV11-2 TGTGCCAGCAGCCAGGGCGGGGGGCAGAGCTATGGCTACACCTTC CASSQGGGQSYGYTF
. . TRBJ1-5 TRBV7-8 TGTGCCAGCAGCCAAAGGACAGATCTTAGCAATCAGCCCCAGCATTTT CASSQRTDLSNQPQHF
. TRBD1 TRBJ2-5 TRBV4-3 TGCGCCAGCAGCCCTAACAGGGGGCTAGAGACCCAGTACTTC CASSPNRGLETQYF
. . TRBJ1-1 TRBV7-9 TGTGCCAGCAGCTTGTCCCTTACGAGTACCACTGAAGCTTTCTTT CASSLSLTSTTEAFF
. . TRBJ1-2 TRBV19 TGTGCCAGTAGTCCGGAGGGAGGGTTCGGCTACACCTTC CASSPEGGFGYTF
. TRBD1 TRBJ1-2 TRBV19 TGTGCCAGTAGTATTCGGGCGGCAGGGGGTAATGGCTACACCTTC CASSIRAAGGNGYTF
. . TRBJ2-1 TRBV3-1/TRBV3-2 TGTGCCAGCAGCCAAGTAGCGACGGGGGGCCTATACAATGAGCAGTTCTTC CASSQVATGGLYNEQFF
. . TRBJ1-3 TRBV19 TGTGCCAGTAGCCCTCGGGGGAACACCATATATTTT CASSPRGNTIYF
. . TRBJ2-3 TRBV6-5 TGTGCCAGCACCCCTGGTGGCTCCACAGATACGCAGTATTTT CASTPGGSTDTQYF
once TRBD1 TRBJ2-3 TRBV7-9 TGTGCCAGCAGCCGACAGGGAACAGATACGCAGTATTTT CASSRQGTDTQYF
. TRBD1 TRBJ1-6 TRBV7-2 TGTGCCAGCAGCGGGACAGGAGGTTATAATTCACCCCTCCACTTT CASSGTGGYNSPLHF
. TRBD1 TRBJ1-6 TRBV3-1/TRBV3-2 TGTGCCAGCAGATTGGGGACAGACAATTCACCCCTCCACTTT CASRLGTDNSPLHF
once . TRBJ2-1 TRBV13 TGTGCCAGCAGCACTGACTATAGAAACTACAATGAGCAGTTCTTC CASSTDYRNYNEQFF
. TRBD1 TRBJ2-7 TRBV3-1/TRBV3-2 TGTGCCAGCAGCCAAGACAGGGGGACAAATAACGAGCAGTACTTC CASSQDRGTNNEQYF
. . TRBJ1-2 TRBV27 TGTGCCAGCAGAAACATCCAGGGGAACTATGGCTACACCTTC CASRNIQGNYGYTF
many TRBD1 TRBJ2-2 TRBV5-1 TGCGCCAGCAGCTTCGGACAGGGGAACAGCGGGGAGCTGTTTTTT CASSFGQGNSGELFF
. . TRBJ1-1 TRBV28 TGTGCCAGCAGCCTAACCCCGGTAGCTTTCTTT CASSLTPVAFF
. TRBD1 TRBJ2-5 TRBV9 TGTGCCAGCAGCGTAGAGGGACAGGGTCAGACCCAGTACTTC CASSVEGQGQTQYF
. . TRBJ2-1 TRBV9 TGTGCCAGCAGTATGACTCCCCGGAGGAACAATGAGCAGTTCTTC CASSMTPRRNNEQFF
. . TRBJ1-2 TRBV21-1 TGTGCCAGCAGCCTCGCCTCGGCGGGGCCTTACTATGGCTACACCTTC CASSLASAGPYYGYTF
. TRBD1 TRBJ1-1 TRBV27 TGTGCCAGCAGTTTCAGCGGGACAGGGATCAAGAAGACTGAAGCTTTCTTT CASSFSGTGIKKTEAFF
. . TRBJ1-4 TRBV12-3/TRBV12-4 TGTGCCAGCAGTTTGGACAGCTTCATGAAACTGTTTTTT CASSLDSFMKLFF
few . TRBJ1-5 TRBV29-1 TGCAGCGTTGATGGCGGGGGGCCTTCGGAGCCCCAGCATTTT CSVDGGGPSEPQHF